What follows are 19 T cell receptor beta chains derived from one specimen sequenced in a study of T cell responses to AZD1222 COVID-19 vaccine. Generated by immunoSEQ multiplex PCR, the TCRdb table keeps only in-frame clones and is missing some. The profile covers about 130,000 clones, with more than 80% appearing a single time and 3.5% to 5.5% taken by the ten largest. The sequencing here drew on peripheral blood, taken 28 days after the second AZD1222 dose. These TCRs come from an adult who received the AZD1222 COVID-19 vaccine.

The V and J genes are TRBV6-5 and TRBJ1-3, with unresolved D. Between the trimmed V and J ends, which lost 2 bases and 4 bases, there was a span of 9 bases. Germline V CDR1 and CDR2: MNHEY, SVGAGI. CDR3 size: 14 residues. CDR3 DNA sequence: TGTGCCAGCAGTTACCAAGGGAACGGAAACACCATATATTTT. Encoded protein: CASSYQGNGNTIYF.

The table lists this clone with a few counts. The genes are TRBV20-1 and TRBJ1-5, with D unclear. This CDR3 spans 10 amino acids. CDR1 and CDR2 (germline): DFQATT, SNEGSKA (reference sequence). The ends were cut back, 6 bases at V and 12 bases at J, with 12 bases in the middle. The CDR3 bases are TGCAGTGCCGCGGTGCAGGACCAGCATTTT. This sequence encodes CSAAVQDQHF.

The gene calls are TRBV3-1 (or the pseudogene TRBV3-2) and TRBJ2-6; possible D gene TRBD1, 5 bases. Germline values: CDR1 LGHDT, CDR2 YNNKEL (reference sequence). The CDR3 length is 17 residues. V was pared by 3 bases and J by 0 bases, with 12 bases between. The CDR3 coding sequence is TGTGCCAGCAGCCAGCAGGACACTCTCTCTGGGGCCAACGTCCTGACTTTC. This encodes CASSQQDTLSGANVLTF.

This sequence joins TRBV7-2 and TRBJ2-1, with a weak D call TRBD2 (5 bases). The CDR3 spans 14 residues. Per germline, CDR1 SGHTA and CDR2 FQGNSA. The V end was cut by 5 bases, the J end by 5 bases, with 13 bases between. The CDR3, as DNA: TGTGCCAGCAGCCCTAACATGGGAGACAATGAGCAGTTCTTC. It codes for CASSPNMGDNEQFF.

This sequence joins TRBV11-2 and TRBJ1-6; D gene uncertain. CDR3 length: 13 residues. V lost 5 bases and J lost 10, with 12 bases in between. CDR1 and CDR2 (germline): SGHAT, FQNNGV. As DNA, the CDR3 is TGTGCCAGCAGCCCAGCCCGGTGGTCACCCCTCCACTTT. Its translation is CASSPARWSPLHF. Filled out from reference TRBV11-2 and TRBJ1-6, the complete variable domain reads EAGVAQSPRYKIIEKRQSVAFWCNPISGHATLYWYQQILGQGPKLLIQFQNNGVVDDSQLPKDRFSAERLKGVDSTLKIQPAKLEDSAVYLCASSPARWSPLHFGNGTRLTVT.

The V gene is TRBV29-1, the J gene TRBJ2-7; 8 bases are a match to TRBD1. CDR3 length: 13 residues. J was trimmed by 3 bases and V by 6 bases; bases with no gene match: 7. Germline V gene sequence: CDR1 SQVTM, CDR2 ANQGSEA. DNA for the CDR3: TGCAGCGTGCATCAGGGGGCCTACTACGAGCAGTACTTC. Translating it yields CSVHQGAYYEQYF.

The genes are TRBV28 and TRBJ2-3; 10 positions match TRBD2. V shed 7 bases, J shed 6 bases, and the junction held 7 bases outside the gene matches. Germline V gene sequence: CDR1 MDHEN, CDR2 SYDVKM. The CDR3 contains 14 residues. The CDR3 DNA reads TGTGCCAGCAAAAGCGGGGGGGCCAGGGATACGCAGTATTTT. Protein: CASKSGGARDTQYF.

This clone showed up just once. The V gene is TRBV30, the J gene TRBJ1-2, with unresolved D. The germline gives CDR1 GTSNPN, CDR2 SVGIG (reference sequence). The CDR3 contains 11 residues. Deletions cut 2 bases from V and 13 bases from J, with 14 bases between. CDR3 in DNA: TGTGCCTGGAGTTCAAACAGTATTTGCACCTTC. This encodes CAWSSNSICTF. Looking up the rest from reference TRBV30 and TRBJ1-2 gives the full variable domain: SQTIHQWPATLVQPVGSPLSLECTVEGTSNPNLYWYRQAAGRGLQLLFYSVGIGQISSEVPQNLSASRPQDRQFILSSKKLLLSDSGFYLCAWSSNSICTFGSGTRLTVV.

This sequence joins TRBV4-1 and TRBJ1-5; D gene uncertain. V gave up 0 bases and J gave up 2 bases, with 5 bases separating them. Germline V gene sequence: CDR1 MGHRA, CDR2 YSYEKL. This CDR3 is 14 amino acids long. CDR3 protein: CASSQERGNQPQHF. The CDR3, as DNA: TGCGCCAGCAGCCAAGAACGTGGCAATCAGCCCCAGCATTTT.

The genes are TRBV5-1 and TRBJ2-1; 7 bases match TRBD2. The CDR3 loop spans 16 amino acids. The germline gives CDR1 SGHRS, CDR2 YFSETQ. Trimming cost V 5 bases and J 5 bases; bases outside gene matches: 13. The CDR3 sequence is CASRHSWGGLNNEQFF. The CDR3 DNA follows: TGCGCCAGCAGACACTCTTGGGGGGGTCTAAACAATGAGCAGTTCTTC.

CDR3 sequence (DNA): TGTGCCAGGCCGTATGGCTACACCTTC. Amino acid sequence: CARPYGYTF. The rearrangement uses TRBV6-4 and TRBJ1-2; D gene unclear. V gave up 9 bases and J gave up 5 bases, with 4 bases separating them. The CDR3 runs to 9 residues. Germline CDR1 MRHNA, CDR2 SNTAGT.

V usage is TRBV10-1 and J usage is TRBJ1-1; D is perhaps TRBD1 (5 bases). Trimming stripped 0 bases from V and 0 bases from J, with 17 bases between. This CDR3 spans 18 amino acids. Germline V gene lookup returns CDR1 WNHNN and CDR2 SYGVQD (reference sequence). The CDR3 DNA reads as TGCGCCAGCAGTGAGTCGGTAGGGACCCACTACATGAACACTGAAGCTTTCTTT. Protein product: CASSESVGTHYMNTEAFF.

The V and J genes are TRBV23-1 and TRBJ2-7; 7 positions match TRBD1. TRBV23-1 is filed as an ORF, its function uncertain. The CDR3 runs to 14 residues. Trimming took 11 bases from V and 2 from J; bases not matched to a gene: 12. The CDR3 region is CARLTGEGTYEQYF. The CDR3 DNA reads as TGCGCCCGACTTACAGGGGAAGGCACCTACGAGCAGTACTTC.

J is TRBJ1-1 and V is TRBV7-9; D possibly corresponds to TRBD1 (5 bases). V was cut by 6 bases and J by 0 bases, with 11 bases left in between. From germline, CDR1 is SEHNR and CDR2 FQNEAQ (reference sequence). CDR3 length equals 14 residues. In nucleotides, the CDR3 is TGTGCCAGCAGGCAGGACATCATGAACACTGAAGCTTTCTTT. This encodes CASRQDIMNTEAFF.

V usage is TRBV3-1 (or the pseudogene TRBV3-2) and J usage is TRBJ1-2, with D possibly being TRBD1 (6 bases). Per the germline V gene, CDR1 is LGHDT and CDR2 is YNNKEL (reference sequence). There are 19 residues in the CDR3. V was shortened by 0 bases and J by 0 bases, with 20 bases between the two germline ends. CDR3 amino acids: CASSQERQWGGRTNYGYTF. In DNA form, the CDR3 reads TGTGCCAGCAGCCAAGAACGTCAGTGGGGGGGCCGGACTAACTATGGCTACACCTTC.

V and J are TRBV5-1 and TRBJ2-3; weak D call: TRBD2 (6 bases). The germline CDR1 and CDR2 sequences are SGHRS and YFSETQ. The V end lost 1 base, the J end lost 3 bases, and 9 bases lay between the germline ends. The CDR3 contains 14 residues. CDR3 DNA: TGCGCCAGCAGCTTGTCGGGGGATACAGATACGCAGTATTTT. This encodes CASSLSGDTDTQYF. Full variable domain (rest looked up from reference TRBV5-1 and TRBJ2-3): KAGVTQTPRYLIKTRGQQVTLSCSPISGHRSVSWYQQTPGQGLQFLFEYFSETQRNKGNFPGRFSGRQFSNSRSEMNVSTLELGDSALYLCASSLSGDTDTQYFGPGTRLTVL.

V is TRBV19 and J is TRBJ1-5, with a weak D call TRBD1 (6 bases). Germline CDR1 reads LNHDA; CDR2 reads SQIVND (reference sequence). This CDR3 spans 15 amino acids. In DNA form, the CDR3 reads TGTGCGACTCAGGGAGGGGGGTATAGCAATCAGCCCCAGCATTTT. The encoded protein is CATQGGGYSNQPQHF.

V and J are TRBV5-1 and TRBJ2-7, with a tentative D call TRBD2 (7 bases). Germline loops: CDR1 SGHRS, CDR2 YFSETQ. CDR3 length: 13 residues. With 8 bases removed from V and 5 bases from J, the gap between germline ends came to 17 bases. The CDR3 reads CASGEGGQNEQYF. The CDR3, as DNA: TGCGCCAGTGGAGAGGGGGGGCAGAACGAGCAGTACTTC.

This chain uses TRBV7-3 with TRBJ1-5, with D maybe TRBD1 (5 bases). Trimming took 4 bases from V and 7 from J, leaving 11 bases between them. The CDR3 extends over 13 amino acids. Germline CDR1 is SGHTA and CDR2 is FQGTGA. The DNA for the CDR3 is TGTGCCAGCAGCTGGGACTCCCAGCAGCCCCAGCATTTT. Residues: CASSWDSQQPQHF.